This is a list of T cell receptor beta chains from one sample in a study of T-cell memory formation after mild COVID-19. TCRdb re-analysed the 5' RACE reads in MiXCR, keeping a single row per CDR3 protein. The sample shows almost 550,000 distinct CDR3 sequences, over 20% of them seen only once. The sequenced sample was PBMCs or a T cell subset sorted from them (not recorded which). These receptors came from an adult woman who had mild COVID-19 (a few samples of this study predate the infection). Cell type and time point are not known. Both conserved end residues are part of each CDR3. Fields, in order: clone size, V gene, J gene, D gene, CDR3 DNA, CDR3 protein. D genes are given only for firm matches. Rows may omit the clone size; those that give it use once, few, many or a size class.

abundance: NA
v_gene: TRBV2
j_gene: TRBJ2-3
d_gene: NA
CDR3nt: TGTGCCAGCAGTGAAGCGCTTAGGGGAATGGGCACAGATACGCAGTATTTT
CDR3aa: CASSEALRGMGTDTQYF

abundance: many
v_gene: TRBV5-1
j_gene: TRBJ2-5
d_gene: TRBD1
CDR3nt: TGCGCCAGCAGCTTACAGGGGTACCAAGAGACCCAGTACTTC
CDR3aa: CASSLQGYQETQYF

abundance: NA
v_gene: TRBV7-2
j_gene: TRBJ2-1
d_gene: TRBD2
CDR3nt: TGTGCCAGCAGCTCCCCCATAGCGGGTTCTTCCTACAATGAGCAGTTCTTC
CDR3aa: CASSSPIAGSSYNEQFF

abundance: few
v_gene: TRBV29-1
j_gene: TRBJ1-5
d_gene: NA
CDR3nt: TGCAGCGTTGAAGGTTCGTCAGTAGGGCAGCCCCAGCATTTT
CDR3aa: CSVEGSSVGQPQHF

abundance: NA
v_gene: TRBV18
j_gene: TRBJ2-3
d_gene: NA
CDR3nt: TGTGCCAGCTCACGAGCGGAATCAGATACGCAGTATTTT
CDR3aa: CASSRAESDTQYF

abundance: NA
v_gene: TRBV5-1
j_gene: TRBJ2-5
d_gene: NA
CDR3nt: TGCGCCAGCAGCTTGATAACCCTGGACCAAGAGACCCAGTACTTC
CDR3aa: CASSLITLDQETQYF

abundance: NA
v_gene: TRBV30
j_gene: TRBJ1-5
d_gene: NA
CDR3nt: TGTGCCTGGAGTGTAGGTACCAATCAGCCCCAGCATTTT
CDR3aa: CAWSVGTNQPQHF

abundance: few
v_gene: TRBV5-1
j_gene: TRBJ2-3
d_gene: TRBD2
CDR3nt: TGCGCCAGCAGCTTCAACGGGGGGGCGTCAGATACGCAGTATTTT
CDR3aa: CASSFNGGASDTQYF

abundance: NA
v_gene: TRBV6-2/TRBV6-3
j_gene: TRBJ2-2
d_gene: TRBD1
CDR3nt: TGTGCCAGCAGGACAGGGTTAGCGCGTCCCGGGGAGCTGTTTTTT
CDR3aa: CASRTGLARPGELFF

abundance: few
v_gene: TRBV7-9
j_gene: TRBJ2-3
d_gene: TRBD1
CDR3nt: TGTGCCAGCAGCCAAGGACAGGTTCGCACAGATACGCAGTATTTT
CDR3aa: CASSQGQVRTDTQYF

abundance: NA
v_gene: TRBV9
j_gene: TRBJ2-1
d_gene: NA
CDR3nt: TGTGCCAGCAGCATCAGGGGGGACGGGGACAATGAGCAGTTCTTC
CDR3aa: CASSIRGDGDNEQFF